This T cell receptor (beta chain) emerged from a study of blood T cell repertoires in COVID-19. Study information: The United States, Italy and Spain provided the acute and convalescent COVID-19 samples. PBMCs, B-cell-depleted T cells, or T cells provided the cDNA or gDNA that made up the material.

This clone showed up just once. Original methodology: Estimated nucleated cell counts came from reference gene primer amplification. Sequencing used immunoSEQ multiplex PCR; TCRdb keeps in-frame clones, though not all of them. V and J calls and clone size come straight from that table; D and trimming were deduced from the DNA. The sample lists over 60,000 clones, 70% to 90% occurring once. J was trimmed by 7 bases and V by 4 bases; bases with no gene match: 17. CDR3 size: 18 residues. Germline loops: CDR1 SGHRS, CDR2 YFSETQ. The V and J genes are TRBV5-1 and TRBJ2-1; 10 nucleotides agree with TRBD2. Sequenced sample: peripheral blood. This clonotype was sampled from an elderly woman with active COVID-19. The DNA for the CDR3 is TGCGCCAGCAGCCCCCTGGAGAGCGGGAGGGCCGGAGGAAATGAGCAGTTCTTC. It yields the protein CASSPLESGRAGGNEQFF.